One and the same sample provided the 21 T cell receptor beta chains below, sequenced in a study of control samples from healthy donors and cancer patients. The table came from immunoSEQ multiplex PCR; TCRdb's copy has only in-frame clones and leaves some out. The sample comprises 100,000 to 150,000 clones, 80% to 95% of which are singletons, and almost 2.5% rests with the top ten. The sequencing input was blood. These receptors originate from a man aged 18 to 30 in good health.

The rearrangement uses TRBV24-1 and TRBJ2-1; 7 bases fit TRBD2. CDR1 is KGHDR and CDR2 is SFDVKD in the germline V gene. This CDR3 spans 15 amino acids. V gave up 5 bases and J gave up 2 bases; unmatched junction bases: 5. DNA of the CDR3: TGTGCCACCAGTGTAGCGGGCCTGCCCTACAATGAGCAGTTCTTC. Translation: CATSVAGLPYNEQFF.

The chain employs TRBV28 and TRBJ1-4; 7 bases map to TRBD1. The junction had 8 bases not matched to a gene; V was cut back by 8 bases and J by 2 bases. The CDR3 has 15 amino acids. Germline CDR1 MDHEN, CDR2 SYDVKM. CDR3 nucleotides: TGTGCCAGCGGGGCCGCAGGGGGGACTAATGAAAAACTGTTTTTT. Amino acids: CASGAAGGTNEKLFF.

This rearrangement joins TRBV7-9 to TRBJ2-7; possibly TRBD1 or TRBD2 for D (5 bases each). This CDR3 comprises 12 residues. Trimming removed 3 bases at V and 2 bases at J, with 5 bases between. Germline CDR1 reads SEHNR; CDR2 reads FQNEAQ (reference sequence). In DNA form, the CDR3 reads TGTGCCAGCAGCTTGGGGGCCTACGAGCAGTACTTC. Its protein product is CASSLGAYEQYF.

V and J are TRBV7-9 and TRBJ1-5, with 11 bases identical to TRBD1. CDR3 length equals 16 residues. CDR1 is SEHNR, CDR2 FQNEAQ, per germline (reference sequence). The junction had 8 bases not matched to a gene; V was cut back by 4 bases and J by 6 bases. CDR3 region: CASSSSLGQGGQPQHF. For the CDR3, the DNA is TGTGCCAGCAGCTCCTCCCTGGGACAGGGGGGTCAGCCCCAGCATTTT. The whole variable domain, filled in from reference TRBV7-9 and TRBJ1-5, reads DTGVSQNPRHKITKRGQNVTFRCDPISEHNRLYWYRQTLGQGPEFLTYFQNEAQLEKSRLLSDRFSAERPKGSFSTLEIQRTEQGDSAMYLCASSSSLGQGGQPQHFGDGTRLSIL.

The chain combines TRBV6-5 with TRBJ2-7; D perhaps matches TRBD2 (6 bases). Per germline, CDR1 MNHEY and CDR2 SVGAGI. V was cut by 6 bases and J by 4 bases, with 16 bases left in between. The CDR3 is made up of 14 amino acids. This chain's CDR3 is CASRAGPGFYEQYF. The CDR3 coding sequence is TGTGCCAGCAGGGCGGGACCGGGGTTTTACGAGCAGTACTTC.

J is TRBJ1-2 and V is TRBV6-4, with no clear D. V dropped 6 bases and J dropped 8 bases, with 13 bases sitting between them. The CDR3 spans 12 residues. In germline, CDR1 is MRHNA, CDR2 SNTAGT. DNA of the CDR3: TGTGCCAGCAGCGCGCCGGGGTACGGCTACACCTTC. Protein product: CASSAPGYGYTF.

V and J are TRBV27 and TRBJ1-2; D remains ambiguous. The length of the CDR3 is 14 residues. V gave up 4 bases and J gave up 6 bases, with 15 bases separating them. The germline CDR1 and CDR2 sequences are MNHEY and SMNVEV (reference sequence). The CDR3, as DNA: TGTGCCAGCAGTTCACAACCGTCCCAGAATGGCTACACCTTC. Its translation: CASSSQPSQNGYTF.

This chain uses TRBV6-5 with TRBJ2-5; maybe TRBD2 (6 bases). The CDR3 consists of 13 residues. The V gene's germline CDR1 is MNHEY and CDR2 SVGAGI. V lost 7 bases, J lost 2 bases, and 11 bases lay in between. CDR3 loop: CASKSSAQETQYF. The CDR3 coding sequence is TGTGCCAGCAAGTCTAGCGCGCAAGAGACCCAGTACTTC.

The rearrangement joins TRBV7-9 to TRBJ1-3; possible D gene TRBD1, 5 bases. Trimming took 7 bases from V and 8 from J, leaving 27 bases between them. Germline values: CDR1 SEHNR, CDR2 FQNEAQ (reference sequence). CDR3 length equals 17 residues. The CDR3 coding sequence is TGTGCCAGCATCCTTAAAAGCCCCGGGACCCCGTTTGACACCATATATTTT. This encodes CASILKSPGTPFDTIYF. The full variable domain, in which reference TRBV7-9 and TRBJ1-3 provide the parts outside the CDR3, is DTGVSQNPRHKITKRGQNVTFRCDPISEHNRLYWYRQTLGQGPEFLTYFQNEAQLEKSRLLSDRFSAERPKGSFSTLEIQRTEQGDSAMYLCASILKSPGTPFDTIYFGEGSWLTVV.

This clone was seen only once. The gene calls are TRBV7-6 and TRBJ2-1; D may correspond to TRBD1 or TRBD2 (6 bases each). The CDR3 contains 20 residues. Germline CDR1 and CDR2: SGHVS and FNYEAQ. V was pared by 2 bases and J by 7 bases, with 30 bases between. The CDR3, as DNA: TGTGCCAGCAGCTTAAAGGGCCGAGGCCTATGGTTCGGGGGCGAGAATGAGCAGTTCTTC. Protein: CASSLKGRGLWFGGENEQFF. Supplemented by reference TRBV7-6 and TRBJ2-1, the full variable domain reads GAGVSQSPRYKVTKRGQDVALRCDPISGHVSLYWYRQALGQGPEFLTYFNYEAQQDKSGLPNDRFSAERPEGSISTLTIQRTEQRDSAMYRCASSLKGRGLWFGGENEQFFGPGTRLTVL.

The J gene is TRBJ2-1, the V gene TRBV5-4; 11 nucleotides agree with TRBD2. Germline CDR1 is SGHNT and CDR2 is YYREEE (reference sequence). The CDR3 is made up of 16 amino acids. Trimming at V came to 2 bases and at J to 2 bases, leaving 3 bases not matched to a gene. In DNA, the CDR3 is TGTGCCAGCAGCTTTCCTAGCGGGGGGACCTACAATGAGCAGTTCTTC. This gives the protein CASSFPSGGTYNEQFF.

This chain links TRBV23-1 with TRBJ2-6; D unclear. TRBV23-1 is sorted into the ORF group, with uncertain function. V lost 0 bases, J lost 0 bases, and 12 bases lay in between. The CDR3 is made up of 18 amino acids. Here the CDR3 reads CASSQSRLRHSGANVLTF. The CDR3 DNA reads as TGCGCCAGCAGTCAATCGCGTCTGAGACACTCTGGGGCCAACGTCCTGACTTTC.

This chain joins TRBV28 and TRBJ1-2; D perhaps matches TRBD1 (6 bases). The CDR3 covers 17 residues. V dropped 4 bases and J dropped 0 bases, with 18 bases sitting between them. CDR1 MDHEN and CDR2 SYDVKM come from the germline V gene. The CDR3 region is CASSSGYKRTANYGYTF. The CDR3 region has the DNA TGTGCCAGCAGTTCCGGATACAAAAGGACAGCTAACTATGGCTACACCTTC.

This chain joins TRBV18 and TRBJ2-3; tentatively, D is TRBD2 (6 bases). Trimming cost V 2 bases and J 3 bases, with 9 bases left between them. The CDR3 spans 14 residues. The germline gives CDR1 KGHSH, CDR2 LQKENI. DNA of the CDR3: TGTGCCAGCTCACCAAGGACTACAACAGATACGCAGTATTTT. Protein sequence: CASSPRTTTDTQYF.

This clone was recorded only once. The rearrangement joins TRBV2 to TRBJ2-3; D is undetermined. Trimming took off 5 bases at V and 6 bases at J, with 12 bases between the two ends. Looked up from germline, CDR1 is SNHLY and CDR2 is FYNNEI. The CDR3 length is 13 residues. CDR3 sequence reads: CASSNYLADTQYF. CDR3 nucleotide sequence: TGTGCCAGCAGTAACTACTTGGCGGATACGCAGTATTTT.

This rearrangement joins TRBV7-9 to TRBJ2-3; TRBD2 aligns across 8 bases. This CDR3 contains 14 residues. Germline CDR1 SEHNR, CDR2 FQNEAQ (reference sequence). Losses at the gene ends were 8 bases for V and 3 bases for J; bases not matched to a gene: 7. CDR3 nucleotides: TGTGCCAGCGGGCCGGGCGGGAGGACAGATACGCAGTATTTT. Translating gives CASGPGGRTDTQYF.

The rearrangement joins TRBV28 to TRBJ2-7; D ambiguous. Per the germline V gene, CDR1 is MDHEN and CDR2 is SYDVKM. The CDR3 spans 14 residues. V was pared by 3 bases and J by 7 bases, with 16 bases between. The CDR3 DNA is TGTGCCAGCAGTTTTGGGGTCTCAATCGGGGAGCAGTACTTC. Amino acid sequence: CASSFGVSIGEQYF.

The chain employs TRBV4-2 and TRBJ2-1; D not certain. Trimming cost V 0 bases and J 10 bases, with 19 bases left between them. Germline V lookup: CDR1 LGHNA, CDR2 YNFKEQ. The CDR3 covers 16 residues. CDR3 in amino acids: CASSQDSGLELPEQFF. The CDR3 DNA reads TGTGCCAGCAGCCAAGATTCGGGCCTAGAGTTACCGGAGCAGTTCTTC.

This chain joins TRBV19 and TRBJ1-2, with 9 bases identical to TRBD1. The CDR3 extends over 14 amino acids. With V trimmed by 3 bases and J by 7 bases, 6 bases remained unmatched. Germline CDR1 and CDR2: LNHDA and SQIVND (reference sequence). CDR3 in DNA: TGTGCCAGTAGTATGAGCGGGACAGGGAGTGGCTACACCTTC. Translated, it gives CASSMSGTGSGYTF.

This clone appeared once. The J gene is TRBJ2-1, the V gene TRBV2; unclear D gene. The germline gives CDR1 SNHLY, CDR2 FYNNEI. This CDR3 has 11 amino acids. The ends were cut back, 6 bases at V and 9 bases at J, with 9 bases in the middle. The chain's CDR3 is CASSVNAEQFF. As DNA, the CDR3 is TGTGCCAGCAGCGTAAACGCTGAGCAGTTCTTC.

The J gene is TRBJ2-1, the V gene TRBV27, with 8 nucleotides matching TRBD1. The germline V gene encodes CDR1 MNHEY and CDR2 SMNVEV (reference sequence). The CDR3 is 13 amino acids. After removal of 5 bases from V and 6 bases from J, the junction contained 3 bases not matched to a gene. The DNA for the CDR3 is TGTGCCAGCAGTCCGGACAGGGCCAATGAGCAGTTCTTC. Its protein product is CASSPDRANEQFF.